Following are 29 T cell receptor beta chains from one sample sequenced in a study of cytomegalovirus exposure and HLA in healthy donors. It was with 60 Vbeta and 13 Jbeta primers that the PCR ran. Produced via immunoSEQ multiplex PCR; TCRdb's table is partial and in-frame only. Seen here are about 140,000 clones, 60% to 80% observed once, and the top ten hold roughly an eighth. The sequenced material came from PBMCs. Source of these receptors: a middle-aged woman in good health and CMV-seronegative.

Here the CDR3 DNA reads TGTGCCAGCTCAGCTCTAACAGGGAACACTGAAGCTTTCTTT. It yields the protein CASSALTGNTEAFF. The J gene is TRBJ1-1, the V gene TRBV18; a possible D gene is TRBD1 (5 bases). V lost 5 bases, J lost 1 base, and 11 bases lay in between. CDR1 and CDR2 (germline): KGHSH, LQKENI. The CDR3 spans 14 residues.

This sequence joins TRBV5-1 and TRBJ2-7; possible D gene TRBD1, 7 bases. CDR3 length equals 15 residues. Trimming took 4 bases from V and 3 from J, leaving 17 bases between them. Germline CDR1 SGHRS, CDR2 YFSETQ. This CDR3 is CASSVRRGQGYEQYF. The CDR3, as DNA: TGCGCCAGCAGCGTAAGGAGGGGGCAGGGCTACGAGCAGTACTTC.

V gene TRBV28 combines with J gene TRBJ2-7; TRBD2 matches at 7 bases. The V gene's germline CDR1 is MDHEN and CDR2 SYDVKM. J lost 5 bases, V lost 8 bases, and 15 bases had no gene match. This CDR3 region has 15 residues. The CDR3 protein is CASLFSGGSTHEQYF. CDR3 nucleotide sequence: TGTGCCAGCCTCTTTAGCGGCGGGAGTACCCACGAGCAGTACTTC.

The genes are TRBV6-4 and TRBJ2-1; D unclear. Trimming removed 2 bases at V and 0 bases at J, with 11 bases between. This CDR3 comprises 16 residues. CDR1 is MRHNA, CDR2 SNTAGT, per germline. CDR3 nucleotides: TGTGCCAGCAGTGACCTGGCGGCGAGCTCCTACAATGAGCAGTTCTTC. Translating gives CASSDLAASSYNEQFF.

CDR3 sequence (DNA): TGTGCCAGCAGCTTAATGTCGCCCCCGGGGGAGACCCAGTACTTC. This encodes CASSLMSPPGETQYF. This chain connects TRBV11-3 to TRBJ2-5; weak D call: TRBD2 (5 bases). Trimming stripped 2 bases from V and 5 bases from J, with 15 bases between. The V gene's germline CDR1 is SGHNT and CDR2 YENEEA. The CDR3 length is 15 residues.

The V gene is TRBV5-1, the J gene TRBJ1-2; 8 bases agree with TRBD1. V shed 7 bases, J shed 3 bases, and the junction held 5 bases outside the gene matches. CDR3 size: 13 residues. Germline lookup yields CDR1 SGHRS and CDR2 YFSETQ. The CDR3 sequence is CASARGLDYGYTF. The CDR3 nucleotides are TGCGCCAGCGCCAGGGGGCTTGACTATGGCTACACCTTC.

With regard to this clone: This is likely a read error, given that the CDR3 carries no conserved phenylalanine or tryptophan at its end. The DNA is omitted, as the CDR3 cannot be located on it reliably, and the CDR3 follows TCRdb's listing. CDR3 in amino acids: CASSNRWDRTCSYEQYL. V gene TRBV21-1 combines with J gene TRBJ2-7; the DNA was not used to check the table's D call, TRBD1. TRBV21-1 is termed a pseudogene. The CDR3 extends over 17 residues, inclusive of both ends.

The V call is TRBV5-1, the J call TRBJ1-1, with 9 nucleotides matching TRBD1. J was trimmed by 0 bases and V by 3 bases; bases with no gene match: 6. The CDR3 is 16 residues long. CDR1 is SGHRS, CDR2 YFSETQ, per germline. CDR3 DNA: TGCGCCAGCAGCTCACAGGGGGCAGCGATGAACACTGAAGCTTTCTTT. Encoded protein: CASSSQGAAMNTEAFF.

The chain joins TRBV7-8 to TRBJ2-5, with 10 bases that match TRBD1. The trim removed 4 bases at V and 7 bases at J, leaving 6 bases unmatched. The germline V gene has CDR1 SGHVS and CDR2 FQNEAQ. CDR3 length equals 14 residues. The CDR3 reads CASSSGTGVRTQYF. In DNA, the CDR3 is TGTGCCAGCAGCTCTGGGACAGGGGTGCGGACCCAGTACTTC.

The chain couples TRBV9 to TRBJ1-6; no reliable D call. Germline V lookup: CDR1 SGDLS, CDR2 YYNGEE. The V and J ends lost 0 bases and 5 bases respectively, with 12 bases between them. This CDR3 comprises 16 residues. CDR3 amino acids: CASSVGRSVNNSPLHF. CDR3 coding DNA: TGTGCCAGCAGCGTAGGACGGAGCGTTAATAATTCACCCCTCCACTTT.

This clone was counted between two and nine times. CDR3 bases: TGTGCCACCAGCAGAGTATTGGGCAGGGCCTACGAGCAGTACTTC. Protein product: CATSRVLGRAYEQYF. The rearrangement joins TRBV15 to TRBJ2-7, with D perhaps matching TRBD1 (5 bases). Trimming shortened V by 1 base and J by 2 bases, and 12 bases separated the two germline ends. Germline V gene data show CDR1 as LNHNV and CDR2 as YYDKDF (reference sequence). CDR3 size: 15 residues. The entire variable domain, with the rest obtained from reference TRBV15 and TRBJ2-7, is as follows: DAMVIQNPRYQVTQFGKPVTLSCSQTLNHNVMYWYQQKSSQAPKLLFHYYDKDFNNEADTPDNFQSRRPNTSFCFLDIRSPGLGDTAMYLCATSRVLGRAYEQYFGPGTRLTVT.

This clone was picked up a small number of times. The CDR3 reads CASSLGTGNYEQYF. CDR3 nucleotide sequence: TGCGCCAGCAGCTTGGGGACAGGGAATTACGAGCAGTACTTC. This chain links TRBV5-1 with TRBJ2-7, with 8 bases matching TRBD1. The CDR3 spans 14 residues. Trimming at V came to 0 bases and at J to 4 bases, leaving 3 bases not matched to a gene. Germline V gives CDR1 SGHRS, CDR2 YFSETQ.

The CDR3 region has the DNA TGCAGCGTTGAAGTGATAGTGAGAAACACTGAAGCTTTCTTT. Amino acids: CSVEVIVRNTEAFF. The rearrangement joins TRBV29-1 to TRBJ1-1, with unresolved D. Germline V CDR1 and CDR2: SQVTM, ANQGSEA. The V and J ends lost 1 base and 2 bases respectively, with 11 bases between them. The CDR3 extends over 14 amino acids.

Regarding this clone: Germline is not matched at one junction end, which may reflect a read error. The V call is TRBV7-3, the J call TRBJ2-6; the D gene is possibly TRBD2 (7 bases). This CDR3 has 15 residues. Germline CDR1 reads SGHTA; CDR2 reads FQGTGA. Written as DNA, the CDR3 is TGTGCCAGCAGCTTAGAGGGGGGAGGGGCCAACGGCCTGACTTTC. It encodes CASSLEGGGANGLTF.

The chain has TRBV19 and TRBJ2-1; 8 bases are a match to TRBD2. Per germline, CDR1 LNHDA and CDR2 SQIVND (reference sequence). The V gene end was trimmed by 1 base and the J gene end by 9 bases; junction bases not matched to a gene: 8. This CDR3 spans 15 amino acids. The CDR3 sequence: CASSIGSGNWGEQFF. As DNA, the CDR3 is TGTGCCAGTAGTATAGGTAGCGGGAATTGGGGTGAGCAGTTCTTC.

J is TRBJ1-3 and V is TRBV25-1; no clear D gene. V was cut by 2 bases and J by 2 bases, with 16 bases left in between. Germline CDR1 reads MGHDK; CDR2 reads SYGVNS. There are 17 residues in the CDR3. This CDR3 reads CASSEKFLNGAGNTIYF. The CDR3 DNA is TGTGCCAGCAGTGAAAAGTTTTTGAACGGAGCTGGAAACACCATATATTTT.

The chain joins TRBV5-1 to TRBJ2-1, with TRBD1 matching over 12 bases. The CDR3 totals 16 residues. Per the germline V gene, CDR1 is SGHRS and CDR2 is YFSETQ. J was trimmed by 6 bases and V by 1 base; bases with no gene match: 5. CDR3 DNA: TGCGCCAGCAGCTTGTTGGGACAGGGGGCCTCCAATGAGCAGTTCTTC. Translation gives CASSLLGQGASNEQFF.

CDR3 bases: TGTGCCAGCAGTTTATGGGGCAGTTATAACTATGGCTACACCTTC. It translates to CASSLWGSYNYGYTF. V is TRBV28 and J is TRBJ1-2, with no clear D. CDR1 and CDR2 from the germline V gene are MDHEN and SYDVKM. V gave up 0 bases and J gave up 1 base, with 9 bases separating them. CDR3 length: 15 amino acids.

The rearrangement links TRBV27 to TRBJ1-6, with D possibly matching TRBD1 (6 bases). CDR3 size: 13 residues. V gave up 0 bases and J gave up 14 bases, with 11 bases separating them. Germline values: CDR1 MNHEY, CDR2 SMNVEV (reference sequence). The DNA for the CDR3 is TGTGCCAGCAGTTTATCGGGAGGGGGGTCCCTCCACTTT. Its translation: CASSLSGGGSLHF.

This clone was seen only once. The chain carries TRBV18 and TRBJ1-1; D unclear. Trimming took 6 bases from V and 0 from J, leaving 14 bases between them. The CDR3 extends over 15 amino acids. The germline CDR1 and CDR2 sequences are KGHSH and LQKENI. CDR3 region: CASSVEGAMNTEAFF. DNA of the CDR3: TGTGCCAGCTCCGTAGAGGGCGCCATGAACACTGAAGCTTTCTTT. The complete variable domain, with remaining parts taken from reference TRBV18 and TRBJ1-1, reads NAGVMQNPRHLVRRRGQEARLRCSPMKGHSHVYWYRQLPEEGLKFMVYLQKENIIDESGMPKERFSAEFPKEGPSILRIQQVVRGDSAAYFCASSVEGAMNTEAFFGQGTRLTVV.

The genes are TRBV5-8 and TRBJ2-5; weak D call: TRBD2 (5 bases). Germline V gene lookup returns CDR1 SGHTS and CDR2 YDEGEE. The CDR3 has 16 residues. The ends were cut back, 3 bases at V and 2 bases at J, with 17 bases in the middle. CDR3 sequence reads: CASSSGRGNVQETQYF. The CDR3 DNA reads TGTGCCAGCAGCTCTGGCCGGGGAAATGTTCAAGAGACCCAGTACTTC.

The chain links TRBV18 to TRBJ2-7; a possible D gene is TRBD1 (5 bases). CDR3 length equals 13 residues. Between the trimmed V and J ends, which lost 1 base and 5 bases, there was a span of 9 bases. The germline V gene encodes CDR1 KGHSH and CDR2 LQKENI. CDR3 in DNA: TGTGCCAGCTCACCACTACAAGGGGACGAGCAGTACTTC. Its protein product is CASSPLQGDEQYF.

A remark on this clone: A junction boundary mismatches the germline segment, possibly from a read error. The rearrangement links TRBV18 to TRBJ2-6; D possibly corresponds to TRBD1 (5 bases). The germline gives CDR1 KGHSH, CDR2 LQKENI. There are 14 residues in the CDR3. CDR3: CASSPPSGANGLTF. For the CDR3, the DNA is TGTGCCAGCTCACCACCCTCTGGGGCCAACGGCCTGACTTTC.

The V gene is TRBV11-1, the J gene TRBJ2-1; TRBD2 matches 9 bases. V was pared by 5 bases and J by 1 base, with 9 bases of the junction left unmatched. The CDR3 has 17 residues. In germline, CDR1 is SGHAT, CDR2 FQDESV (reference sequence). The CDR3: CASSATSGLRSYNEQFF. CDR3 in DNA: TGTGCCAGCAGCGCTACTAGCGGGCTTAGGTCCTACAATGAGCAGTTCTTC.

V usage is TRBV4-1 and J usage is TRBJ1-4, with D maybe TRBD1 (6 bases). CDR3 length equals 15 residues. Germline V gene sequence: CDR1 MGHRA, CDR2 YSYEKL. The V gene lost 1 base and the J gene lost 5 bases, with 11 bases spanning the gap. CDR3 in amino acids: CASSQVGTFNEKLFF. In DNA form, the CDR3 reads TGCGCCAGCAGCCAAGTAGGGACATTCAATGAAAAACTGTTTTTT.

The J gene is TRBJ2-3, the V gene TRBV6-6, with 12 positions matching TRBD2. The junction had 8 bases not matched to a gene; V was cut back by 6 bases and J by 4 bases. The CDR3 is 16 amino acids. Germline V gives CDR1 MNHNY, CDR2 SVGAGI (reference sequence). CDR3 coding DNA: TGTGCCAGCAGCCCCGGACTAGCGGGGCGGTCAGATACGCAGTATTTT. The encoded protein is CASSPGLAGRSDTQYF.

The chain couples TRBV27 to TRBJ1-1, with D tentatively TRBD1 (5 bases). V lost 4 bases to trimming and J lost 4 bases, with 10 bases between them. Germline loops: CDR1 MNHEY, CDR2 SMNVEV (reference sequence). This CDR3 contains 13 residues. The CDR3 DNA reads TGTGCCAGCAGTTGGGGGGGGGTCACTGAAGCTTTCTTT. Translated, it gives CASSWGGVTEAFF.

This clone was counted only a few times. The CDR3 DNA reads TGTGCCAGCAGCTGGCTAGCGGGGGGGCTGCACGGGGAGCTGTTTTTT. Residues: CASSWLAGGLHGELFF. The chain uses TRBV11-2 and TRBJ2-2, with 12 bases matching TRBD2. Germline loops: CDR1 SGHAT, CDR2 FQNNGV. CDR3 length: 16 amino acids. With V trimmed by 4 bases and J by 7 bases, 7 bases remained unmatched.

The chain employs TRBV28 and TRBJ2-1, with TRBD1 matching over 9 bases. The length of the CDR3 is 15 residues. The trim removed 6 bases at V and 2 bases at J, leaving 5 bases unmatched. Germline CDR1 and CDR2: MDHEN and SYDVKM. The CDR3 region has the DNA TGTGCCAGCAGAACCGGGACAGGGACCTACAATGAGCAGTTCTTC. Protein: CASRTGTGTYNEQFF.